Listed below are T cell receptor beta chains from one sample, sequenced in a study of T cells after yellow fever vaccination. TCRdb called the 5' RACE reads again in MiXCR, with one record for every CDR3 protein. Of about 400,000 distinct CDR3 sequences in the sample, more than 5.5% are singletons; the top ten hold about 15%. The sequenced sample was PBMCs, obtained 5 days after the yellow fever booster vaccination. These receptors were taken from a man younger than 45 who received the YFV17D yellow fever vaccine. Each CDR3 is given with its conserved first and last residue. Each record gives: J gene, D gene, clone size, V gene, CDR3 protein, CDR3 DNA. The D gene is left open where the match is weak. Rows give clone size only sometimes, using once, few, many, or a class for an expanded clone.

TRBJ2-1 NA few TRBV10-3 CAISDHGSNEQFF TGTGCCATCAGTGATCATGGGTCTAATGAGCAGTTCTTC
TRBJ1-1 NA NA TRBV5-6 CASSPRRNTEAFF TGTGCCAGCAGCCCGAGAAGAAACACTGAAGCTTTCTTT
TRBJ2-4 NA many TRBV3-1 CASSGDRNIQYF TGTGCCAGCAGCGGGGATCGGAACATTCAGTACTTC
TRBJ2-7 NA many TRBV27 CASSLDSSPSSEQYF TGTGCCAGCAGTTTAGACTCTAGCCCCTCCTCCGAGCAGTACTTC
TRBJ2-7 TRBD1 NA TRBV28 CASTETGDYEQYF TGTGCCAGCACCGAGACAGGGGACTACGAGCAGTACTTC
TRBJ1-5 TRBD1 many TRBV6-2/TRBV6-3 CASSYAPGQGDQPQHF TGTGCCAGCAGTTACGCTCCGGGACAGGGCGATCAGCCCCAGCATTTT
TRBJ2-1 TRBD2 few TRBV11-2 CASSFPGAGGGSYNEQFF TGTGCCAGCAGCTTCCCCGGGGCGGGAGGGGGCTCCTACAATGAGCAGTTCTTC
TRBJ2-1 NA many TRBV20-1 CSARAPGVRRSEQFF TGCAGTGCTAGAGCCCCGGGGGTACGCCGATCTGAGCAGTTCTTC
TRBJ2-2 TRBD2 many TRBV4-3 CASSQDPGGRGTGELFF TGCGCCAGCAGCCAAGATCCGGGGGGGCGCGGCACCGGGGAGCTGTTTTTT
TRBJ2-2 NA NA TRBV11-3 CASSSRRSGRGGELFF TGTGCCAGCAGCTCTAGGCGTAGCGGTCGGGGCGGGGAGCTGTTTTTT
TRBJ2-7 TRBD2 many TRBV20-1 CSARGGSPPYEQYF TGCAGTGCTAGGGGGGGGAGCCCACCTTACGAGCAGTACTTC
TRBJ2-5 NA few TRBV7-2 CASSFPENQETQYF TGTGCCAGCAGCTTTCCAGAGAACCAAGAGACCCAGTACTTC
TRBJ2-1 TRBD2 few TRBV19 CASSIGRPGLAGSANEQFF TGTGCCAGTAGTATAGGAAGGCCGGGACTAGCGGGATCCGCAAATGAGCAGTTCTTC
TRBJ2-3 NA many TRBV12-5 CASGLATKTSTDTQYF TGTGCTAGTGGTTTGGCAACAAAAACTAGCACAGATACGCAGTATTTT
TRBJ2-5 TRBD1 many TRBV6-5 CASSYEGAAETQYF TGTGCCAGCAGTTACGAGGGGGCCGCTGAGACCCAGTACTTC
TRBJ2-7 NA many TRBV7-2 CASSLQTGYYEQYF TGTGCCAGCAGCCTCCAGACAGGATACTACGAGCAGTACTTC
TRBJ1-1 NA NA TRBV20-1 CCARDRARSYFTEAFF TGCTGTGCTAGAGATAGGGCACGATCCTATTTCACTGAAGCTTTCTTT
TRBJ2-3 NA few TRBV4-3 CASSQEGTEDTQYF TGCGCCAGCAGCCAAGAGGGGACGGAGGATACGCAGTATTTT
TRBJ2-3 TRBD1 many TRBV7-2 CASSLYGQGVRDTQYF TGTGCCAGCAGCTTATACGGCCAGGGGGTTCGGGATACGCAGTATTTT
TRBJ2-5 NA NA TRBV7-6 CASSLRSTVETQYF TGTGCCAGCAGCTTACGGTCGACAGTCGAGACCCAGTACTTC
TRBJ1-4 TRBD1 few TRBV2 CASSEGTGGGKLFF TGTGCCAGCAGCGAGGGGACAGGGGGCGGAAAACTGTTTTTT
TRBJ2-7 NA few TRBV15 CATSRDPPRHRFYEQYF TGTGCCACCAGCAGAGATCCCCCCCGACACAGGTTCTACGAGCAGTACTTC
TRBJ2-7 TRBD1 few TRBV14 CASSQYRGDSYEQYF TGTGCCAGCAGCCAATACAGGGGGGATTCCTACGAGCAGTACTTC
TRBJ2-2 TRBD2 many TRBV4-3 CASSQDSGSSGELFF TGCGCCAGCAGCCAAGATAGCGGGAGTAGCGGGGAGCTGTTTTTT